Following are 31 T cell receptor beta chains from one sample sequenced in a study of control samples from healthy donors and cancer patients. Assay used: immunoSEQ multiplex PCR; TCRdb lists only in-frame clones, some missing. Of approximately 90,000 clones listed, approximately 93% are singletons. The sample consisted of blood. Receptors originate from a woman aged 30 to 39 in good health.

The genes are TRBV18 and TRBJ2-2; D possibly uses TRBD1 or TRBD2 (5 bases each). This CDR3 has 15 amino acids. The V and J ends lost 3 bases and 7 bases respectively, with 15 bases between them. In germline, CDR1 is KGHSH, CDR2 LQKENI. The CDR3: CASSPRGREGGELFF. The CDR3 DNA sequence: TGTGCCAGCTCACCGAGGGGCAGGGAAGGCGGGGAGCTGTTTTTT.

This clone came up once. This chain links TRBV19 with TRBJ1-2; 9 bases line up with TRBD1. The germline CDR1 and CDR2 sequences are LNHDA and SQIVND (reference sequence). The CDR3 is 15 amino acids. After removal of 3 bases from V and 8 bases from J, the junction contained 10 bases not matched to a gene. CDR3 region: CASSIPGQGHGGYTF. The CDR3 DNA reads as TGTGCCAGTAGTATTCCAGGACAGGGGCACGGAGGCTACACCTTC.

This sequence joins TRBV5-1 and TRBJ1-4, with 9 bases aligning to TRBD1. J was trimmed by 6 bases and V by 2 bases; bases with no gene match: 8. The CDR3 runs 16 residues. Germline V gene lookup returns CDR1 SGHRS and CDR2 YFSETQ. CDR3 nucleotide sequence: TGCGCCAGCAGCTTCGGACAGGGGTTTAACGATGAAAAACTGTTTTTT. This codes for CASSFGQGFNDEKLFF.

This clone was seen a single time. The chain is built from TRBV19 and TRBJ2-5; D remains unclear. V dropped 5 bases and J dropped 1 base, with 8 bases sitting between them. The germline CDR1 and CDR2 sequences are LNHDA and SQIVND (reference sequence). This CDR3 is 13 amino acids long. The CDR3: CASSGQAQETQYF. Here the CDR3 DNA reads TGTGCCAGTAGTGGGCAGGCCCAAGAGACCCAGTACTTC.

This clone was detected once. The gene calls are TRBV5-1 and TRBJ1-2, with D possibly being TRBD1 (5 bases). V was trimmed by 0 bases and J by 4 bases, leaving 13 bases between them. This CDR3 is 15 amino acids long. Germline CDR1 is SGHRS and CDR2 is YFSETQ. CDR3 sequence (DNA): TGCGCCAGCAGCTTGGCGCAGGGCTCAGGCTATGGCTACACCTTC. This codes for CASSLAQGSGYGYTF. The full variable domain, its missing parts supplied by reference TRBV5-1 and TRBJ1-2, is KAGVTQTPRYLIKTRGQQVTLSCSPISGHRSVSWYQQTPGQGLQFLFEYFSETQRNKGNFPGRFSGRQFSNSRSEMNVSTLELGDSALYLCASSLAQGSGYGYTFGSGTRLTVV.

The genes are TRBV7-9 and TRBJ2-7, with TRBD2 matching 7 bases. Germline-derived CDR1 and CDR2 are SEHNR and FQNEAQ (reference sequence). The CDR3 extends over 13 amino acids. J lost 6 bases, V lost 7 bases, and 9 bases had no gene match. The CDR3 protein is CASTGGSRVEQYF. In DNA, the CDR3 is TGTGCCAGCACAGGCGGGAGCCGAGTCGAGCAGTACTTC. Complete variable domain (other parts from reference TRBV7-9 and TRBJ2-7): DTGVSQNPRHKITKRGQNVTFRCDPISEHNRLYWYRQTLGQGPEFLTYFQNEAQLEKSRLLSDRFSAERPKGSFSTLEIQRTEQGDSAMYLCASTGGSRVEQYFGPGTRLTVT.

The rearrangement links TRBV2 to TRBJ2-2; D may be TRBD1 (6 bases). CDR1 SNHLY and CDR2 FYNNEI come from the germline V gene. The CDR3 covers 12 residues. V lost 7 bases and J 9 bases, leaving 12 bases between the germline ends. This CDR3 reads CASTGVTRELFF. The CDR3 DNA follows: TGTGCCAGCACAGGGGTTACCAGGGAGCTGTTTTTT.

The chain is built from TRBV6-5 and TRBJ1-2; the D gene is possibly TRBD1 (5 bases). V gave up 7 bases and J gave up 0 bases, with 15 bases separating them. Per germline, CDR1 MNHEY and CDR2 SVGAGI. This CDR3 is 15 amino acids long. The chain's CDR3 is CASTAPGRANYGYTF. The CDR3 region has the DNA TGTGCCAGCACGGCTCCGGGACGAGCTAACTATGGCTACACCTTC.

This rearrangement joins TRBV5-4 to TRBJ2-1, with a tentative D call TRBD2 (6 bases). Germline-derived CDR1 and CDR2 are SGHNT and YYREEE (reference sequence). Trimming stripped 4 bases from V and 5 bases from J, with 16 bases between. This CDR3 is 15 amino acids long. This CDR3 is CASSVPTRVNNEQFF. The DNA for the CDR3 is TGTGCCAGCAGCGTCCCGACTAGAGTGAACAATGAGCAGTTCTTC.

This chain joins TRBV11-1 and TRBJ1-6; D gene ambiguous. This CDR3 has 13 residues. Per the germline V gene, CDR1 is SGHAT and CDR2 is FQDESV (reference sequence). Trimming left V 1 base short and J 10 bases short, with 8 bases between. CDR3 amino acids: CASSLDPESPLHF. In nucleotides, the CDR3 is TGTGCCAGCAGCTTAGACCCCGAGTCACCCCTCCACTTT.

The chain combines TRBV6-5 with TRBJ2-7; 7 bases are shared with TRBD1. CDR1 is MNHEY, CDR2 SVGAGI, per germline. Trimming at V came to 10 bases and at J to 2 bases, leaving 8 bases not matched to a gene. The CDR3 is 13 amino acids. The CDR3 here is CATTPDRTYEQYF. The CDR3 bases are TGTGCCACAACCCCGGACAGGACCTACGAGCAGTACTTC.

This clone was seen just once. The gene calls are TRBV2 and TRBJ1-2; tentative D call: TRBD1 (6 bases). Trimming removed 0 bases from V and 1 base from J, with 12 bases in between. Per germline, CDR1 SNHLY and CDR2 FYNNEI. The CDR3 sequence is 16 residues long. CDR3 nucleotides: TGTGCCAGCAGTGAAGCTGGGGGACATCTTAACTATGGCTACACCTTC. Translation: CASSEAGGHLNYGYTF.

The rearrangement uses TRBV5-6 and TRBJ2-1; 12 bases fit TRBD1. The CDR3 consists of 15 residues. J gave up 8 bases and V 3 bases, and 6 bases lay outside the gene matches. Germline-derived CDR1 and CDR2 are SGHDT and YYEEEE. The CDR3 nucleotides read TGTGCCAGCAGCTGGGCCGGGACAGGGGGCTATGAGCAGTTCTTC. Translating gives CASSWAGTGGYEQFF.

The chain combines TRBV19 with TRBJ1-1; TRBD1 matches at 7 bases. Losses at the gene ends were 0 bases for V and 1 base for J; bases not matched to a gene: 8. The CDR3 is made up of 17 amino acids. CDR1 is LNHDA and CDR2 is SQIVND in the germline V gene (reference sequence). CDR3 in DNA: TGTGCCAGTAGTATAGAGGGACGAGGGACAGCGAACACTGAAGCTTTCTTT. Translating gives CASSIEGRGTANTEAFF. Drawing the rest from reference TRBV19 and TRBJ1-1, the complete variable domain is DGGITQSPKYLFRKEGQNVTLSCEQNLNHDAMYWYRQDPGQGLRLIYYSQIVNDFQKGDIAEGYSVSREKKESFPLTVTSAQKNPTAFYLCASSIEGRGTANTEAFFGQGTRLTVV.

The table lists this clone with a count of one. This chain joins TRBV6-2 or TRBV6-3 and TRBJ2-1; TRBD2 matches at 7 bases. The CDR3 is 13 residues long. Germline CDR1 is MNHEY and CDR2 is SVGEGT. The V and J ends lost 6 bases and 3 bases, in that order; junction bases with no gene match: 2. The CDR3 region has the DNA TGTGCCAGCAGCGGGGGGTTCTACAATGAGCAGTTCTTC. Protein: CASSGGFYNEQFF.

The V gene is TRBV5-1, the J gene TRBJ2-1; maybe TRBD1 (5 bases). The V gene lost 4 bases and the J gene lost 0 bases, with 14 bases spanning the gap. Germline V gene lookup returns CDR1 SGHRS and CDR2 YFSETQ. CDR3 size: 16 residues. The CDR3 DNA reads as TGCGCCAGCAGCGCCCAAAGACAGCGCTCCTACAATGAGCAGTTCTTC. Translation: CASSAQRQRSYNEQFF. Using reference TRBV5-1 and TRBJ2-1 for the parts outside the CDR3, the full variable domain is KAGVTQTPRYLIKTRGQQVTLSCSPISGHRSVSWYQQTPGQGLQFLFEYFSETQRNKGNFPGRFSGRQFSNSRSEMNVSTLELGDSALYLCASSAQRQRSYNEQFFGPGTRLTVL.

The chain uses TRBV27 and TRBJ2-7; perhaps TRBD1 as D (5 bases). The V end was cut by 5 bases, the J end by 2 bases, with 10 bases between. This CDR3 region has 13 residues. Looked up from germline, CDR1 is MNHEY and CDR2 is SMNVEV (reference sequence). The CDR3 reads CASSPGYPYEQYF. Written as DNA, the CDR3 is TGTGCCAGCAGTCCAGGGTACCCCTACGAGCAGTACTTC.

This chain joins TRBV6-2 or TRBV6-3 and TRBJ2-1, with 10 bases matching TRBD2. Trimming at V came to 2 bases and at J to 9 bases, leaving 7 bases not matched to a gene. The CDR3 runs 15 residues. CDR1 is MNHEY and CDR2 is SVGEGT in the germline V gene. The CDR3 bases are TGTGCCAGCAGTTACCGGCTAGCGGGAGTAAGTGAGCAGTTCTTC. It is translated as CASSYRLAGVSEQFF.

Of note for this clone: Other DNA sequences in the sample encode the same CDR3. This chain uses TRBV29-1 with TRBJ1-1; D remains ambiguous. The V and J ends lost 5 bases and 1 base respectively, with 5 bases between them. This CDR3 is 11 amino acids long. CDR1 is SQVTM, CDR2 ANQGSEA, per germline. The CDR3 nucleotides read TGCAGCGTTCCCAAGAACACTGAAGCTTTCTTT. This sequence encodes CSVPKNTEAFF.

The CDR3 DNA is TGTGCCAGCAGCTTAGATCGTGGTAGCGGGGGGAATGAGCAGTTCTTC. Amino acids: CASSLDRGSGGNEQFF. The V gene is TRBV11-2, the J gene TRBJ2-1; 10 bases map to TRBD2. This CDR3 has 16 residues. The V gene end was trimmed by 0 bases and the J gene end by 7 bases; junction bases not matched to a gene: 6. The germline CDR1 and CDR2 sequences are SGHAT and FQNNGV.

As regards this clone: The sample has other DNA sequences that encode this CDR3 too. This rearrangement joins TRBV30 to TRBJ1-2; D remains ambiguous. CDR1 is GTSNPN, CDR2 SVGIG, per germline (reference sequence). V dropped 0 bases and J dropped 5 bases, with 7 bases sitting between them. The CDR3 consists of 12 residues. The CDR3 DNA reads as TGTGCCTGGAGTGTTGGAGGGTATGGCTACACCTTC. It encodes CAWSVGGYGYTF. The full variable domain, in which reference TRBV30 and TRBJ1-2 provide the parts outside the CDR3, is SQTIHQWPATLVQPVGSPLSLECTVEGTSNPNLYWYRQAAGRGLQLLFYSVGIGQISSEVPQNLSASRPQDRQFILSSKKLLLSDSGFYLCAWSVGGYGYTFGSGTRLTVV.

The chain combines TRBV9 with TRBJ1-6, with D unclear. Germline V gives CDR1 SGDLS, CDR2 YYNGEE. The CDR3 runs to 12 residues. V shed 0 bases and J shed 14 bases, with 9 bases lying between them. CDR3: CASSVARGTLHF. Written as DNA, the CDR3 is TGTGCCAGCAGCGTAGCTCGAGGAACCCTCCACTTT.

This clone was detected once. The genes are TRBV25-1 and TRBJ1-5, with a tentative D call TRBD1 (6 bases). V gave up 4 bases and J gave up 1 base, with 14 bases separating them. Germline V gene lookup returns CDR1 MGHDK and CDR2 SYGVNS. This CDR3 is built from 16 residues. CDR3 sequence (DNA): TGTGCCAGCAGTGGGGACACCCTATTGAGCAATCAGCCCCAGCATTTT. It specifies CASSGDTLLSNQPQHF.

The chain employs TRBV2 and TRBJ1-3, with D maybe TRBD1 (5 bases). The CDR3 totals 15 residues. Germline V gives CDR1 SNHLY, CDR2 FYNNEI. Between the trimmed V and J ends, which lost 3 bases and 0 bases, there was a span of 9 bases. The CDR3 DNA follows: TGTGCCAGCAGTGATTGGGGGAACTCTGGAAACACCATATATTTT. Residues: CASSDWGNSGNTIYF.

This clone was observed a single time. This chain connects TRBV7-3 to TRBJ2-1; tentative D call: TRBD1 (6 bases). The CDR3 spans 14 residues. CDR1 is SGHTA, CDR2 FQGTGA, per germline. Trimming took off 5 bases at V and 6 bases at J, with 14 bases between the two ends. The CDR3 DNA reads TGTGCCAGCAGCCCGGGACATCAGTCCAATGAGCAGTTCTTC. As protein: CASSPGHQSNEQFF. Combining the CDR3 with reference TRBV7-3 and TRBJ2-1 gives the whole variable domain GAGVSQTPSNKVTEKGKYVELRCDPISGHTALYWYRQSLGQGPEFLIYFQGTGAADDSGLPNDRFFAVRPEGSVSTLKIQRTERGDSAVYLCASSPGHQSNEQFFGPGTRLTVL.

DNA of the CDR3: TGTGCCAGCAGTGGCGAGGGCACAGATACGCAGTATTTT. This gives the protein CASSGEGTDTQYF. The rearrangement links TRBV6-4 to TRBJ2-3; D call uncertain. The V gene lost 4 bases and the J gene lost 1 base, with 6 bases spanning the gap. Germline lookup yields CDR1 MRHNA and CDR2 SNTAGT. The CDR3 consists of 13 residues.

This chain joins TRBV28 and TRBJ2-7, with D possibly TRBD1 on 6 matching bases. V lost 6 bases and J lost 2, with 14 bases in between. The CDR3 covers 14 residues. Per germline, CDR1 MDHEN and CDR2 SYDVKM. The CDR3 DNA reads TGTGCCAGCAGGACAGGTTTGGGCACCTACGAGCAGTACTTC. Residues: CASRTGLGTYEQYF.

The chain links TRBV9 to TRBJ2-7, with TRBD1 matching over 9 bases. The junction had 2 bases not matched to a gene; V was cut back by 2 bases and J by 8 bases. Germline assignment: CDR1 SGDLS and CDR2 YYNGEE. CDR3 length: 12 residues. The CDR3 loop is CASSVTGGKQYF. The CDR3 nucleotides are TGTGCCAGCAGCGTGACAGGGGGGAAGCAGTACTTC.

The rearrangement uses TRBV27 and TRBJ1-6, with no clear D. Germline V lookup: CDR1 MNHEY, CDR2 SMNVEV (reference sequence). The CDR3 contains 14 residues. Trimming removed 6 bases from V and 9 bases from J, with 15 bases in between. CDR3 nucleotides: TGTGCCAGCAGCGAAGATGGGCACGGTTCACCCCTCCACTTT. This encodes CASSEDGHGSPLHF.

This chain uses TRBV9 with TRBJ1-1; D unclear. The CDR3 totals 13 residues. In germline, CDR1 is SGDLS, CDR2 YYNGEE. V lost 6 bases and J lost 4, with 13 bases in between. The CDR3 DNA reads TGTGCCAGCACCGGGGAGGGAGGCACTGAAGCTTTCTTT. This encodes CASTGEGGTEAFF.

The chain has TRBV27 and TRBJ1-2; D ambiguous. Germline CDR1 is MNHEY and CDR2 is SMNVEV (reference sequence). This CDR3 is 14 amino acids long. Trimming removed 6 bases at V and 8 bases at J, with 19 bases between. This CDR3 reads CASRPNNELGGYTF. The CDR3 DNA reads TGTGCCAGCAGACCAAACAACGAACTGGGGGGCTACACCTTC.